Listed below are T cell receptor beta chains from one sample, sequenced in a study of T-cell reconstitution after alpha-beta-depleted transplantation in children. TCRdb redid the calling of the PCR reads with MiXCR, one entry per CDR3 protein. The sample holds about 230,000 distinct CDR3 sequences; around 12% are singletons and the top ten take approximately 2.9%. The sample in question was PBMCs from the stem cell graft donor, obtained from the stem cell graft. The receptors come from a human donor who donated a stem cell graft to a child with acute lymphoblastic leukemia. Both conserved end residues are trimmed from each CDR3. A D gene is named only where the DNA matches it firmly. Not all rows give a size; the values are once, few, many and, for expanded clones, a class.

V gene	clone size	J gene	D gene	CDR3 protein
TRBV12-3/TRBV12-4	many	TRBJ2-3	-	ASSFGPGTDTQY
TRBV29-1	many	TRBJ1-2	-	SVDGGTRYGYT
TRBV6-2/TRBV6-3	few	TRBJ2-7	TRBD2	ASSYSITGGKDSYEQY
TRBV20-1	few	TRBJ1-5	TRBD1	SARFAGTGVDNQPQH
TRBV6-5	many	TRBJ2-7	-	ASRNLAGQSYEQY
TRBV5-5	many	TRBJ2-1	-	ASSRTLSSYNEQF
TRBV6-2/TRBV6-3	many	TRBJ1-1	TRBD1	ASSRTGGGTTEAF
TRBV27	many	TRBJ2-2	TRBD1	ASSLHRGPGELF
TRBV20-1	many	TRBJ2-1	-	SASPGSFAYEQF
TRBV24-1	many	TRBJ2-1	-	ATSGVGSYNEQF
TRBV4-2	many	TRBJ2-5	TRBD2	ASSQEGLQLAPQETQY
TRBV12-3/TRBV12-4	-	TRBJ2-7	-	ASSLAEVSYEQY
TRBV7-2	many	TRBJ2-7	-	ASSSTLVNEQY
TRBV12-3/TRBV12-4	many	TRBJ2-5	-	ASRYTGFGETQY
TRBV29-1	many	TRBJ2-1	TRBD2	SAAGTSGDNEQF
TRBV7-2	many	TRBJ1-5	-	ASSPPGTRDQPQH
TRBV5-1	few	TRBJ2-3	TRBD1	ASSLTGTGGSDTQY
TRBV5-6	many	TRBJ2-3	TRBD1	ASSLMRDSGTQY
TRBV7-9	many	TRBJ1-2	-	ASSFVGAGYGYT
TRBV7-2	many	TRBJ1-6	TRBD1	ASSLAPGQTNSPLH
TRBV7-6	-	TRBJ2-1	-	ASSLYGYNEQF
TRBV28	many	TRBJ2-5	-	ASRLVVGGAQETQY
TRBV5-1	many	TRBJ2-1	TRBD2	ASSYPRGIRTSGGESYNEQF
TRBV7-9	-	TRBJ2-5	TRBD1	VTDRGFGETQY
TRBV12-3/TRBV12-4	many	TRBJ2-7	-	ASSLFRAPGYEQY
TRBV19	many	TRBJ2-1	-	ASSIGEGYNEQF
TRBV7-2	few	TRBJ2-7	TRBD2	ASSQTSGSAYEQY
TRBV29-1	many	TRBJ2-6	-	SVEDWADSAGANVLT
TRBV20-1	many	TRBJ1-5	-	SARAVNQPQH
TRBV6-2/TRBV6-3	many	TRBJ2-7	-	ASRQTAARIYEQY
TRBV12-3/TRBV12-4	many	TRBJ1-1	-	ASSKVGNRVNTEAF
TRBV3-1	many	TRBJ1-1	-	ASSKTEAGTEAF
TRBV7-8	many	TRBJ2-7	TRBD1	ASSLWTGGYEQY
TRBV6-2/TRBV6-3	many	TRBJ2-2	-	ASSLQGYTGELF
TRBV7-9	many	TRBJ2-3	-	ASTMHQGSADTQY
TRBV6-2/TRBV6-3	many	TRBJ2-3	-	ASSYRRVAGTTDTQY
TRBV12-3/TRBV12-4	many	TRBJ1-1	-	ASSLARQLNTEAF
TRBV7-2	many	TRBJ1-5	-	ASTRSNQPQH
TRBV19	-	TRBJ1-1	-	ATSWSLNTEAF
TRBV5-4	-	TRBJ2-6	-	ASSLAGGSGANGLT
TRBV11-2	-	TRBJ1-3	TRBD1	ASSPLGQGAYGPGNTIY
TRBV19	many	TRBJ1-1	-	ASSPQFRATTEAF
TRBV30	many	TRBJ1-3	-	AWNPPGSGNTIY
TRBV6-1	many	TRBJ1-2	-	ASSVGQGGDGYT
TRBV4-3	many	TRBJ1-1	-	ASSQEMASSMGTEAF
TRBV7-2	many	TRBJ1-5	TRBD1	ASSPGQGANQPQH
TRBV29-1	many	TRBJ1-2	-	SVEKEITNYGYT
TRBV7-3	-	TRBJ2-3	-	ASSPGHVGDTQY